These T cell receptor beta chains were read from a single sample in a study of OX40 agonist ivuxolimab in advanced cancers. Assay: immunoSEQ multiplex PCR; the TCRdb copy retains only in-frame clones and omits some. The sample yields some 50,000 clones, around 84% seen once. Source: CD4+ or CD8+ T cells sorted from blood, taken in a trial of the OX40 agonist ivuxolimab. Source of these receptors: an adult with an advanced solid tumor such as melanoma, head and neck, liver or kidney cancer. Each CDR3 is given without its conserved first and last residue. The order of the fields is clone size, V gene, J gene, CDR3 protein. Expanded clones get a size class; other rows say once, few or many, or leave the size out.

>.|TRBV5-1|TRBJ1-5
ASRQGTNQPQH
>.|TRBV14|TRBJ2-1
ASSPQTGQGSQQQF
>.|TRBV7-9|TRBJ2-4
ASSLWTSGRASTKNIQY
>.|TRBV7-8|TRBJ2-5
ASSLVGETQY
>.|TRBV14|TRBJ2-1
ASSQGGGRTYNEQF
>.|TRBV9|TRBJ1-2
ASSSLGGTYYGYT
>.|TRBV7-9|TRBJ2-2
ASSPHRDTHPGELF
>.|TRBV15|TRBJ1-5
ATSRGTGTGVGQPQH
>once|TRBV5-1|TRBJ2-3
ASSLKPGTGAFTDTQY
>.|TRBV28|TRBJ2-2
ASSLRHGTTPGELF
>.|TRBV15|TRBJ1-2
ATSRGQPYGGYT
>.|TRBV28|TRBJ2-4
ASTGGVVAKNIQY
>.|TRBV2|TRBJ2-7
ASSSYEQY
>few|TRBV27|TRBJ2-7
ASRPSGGYEQY
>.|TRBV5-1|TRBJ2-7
ASSPGGRSYEQY
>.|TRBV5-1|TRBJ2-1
ASSWDAGTYNEQF
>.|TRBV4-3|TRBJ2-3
ASSAGQGESDTQY
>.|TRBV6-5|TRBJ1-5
ASFGGSNQPQH
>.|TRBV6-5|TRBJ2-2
ASRPMDREDGELF
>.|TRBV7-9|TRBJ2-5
ASSLGLGRQETQY
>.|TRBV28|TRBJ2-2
ASSSPGLAGVVGGPGELF
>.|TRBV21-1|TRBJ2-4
ASSEGQRGKNIQY
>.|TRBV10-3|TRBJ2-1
AISEGSGSQTEQF
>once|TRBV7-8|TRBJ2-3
ASSLALMDRYSTDTQY
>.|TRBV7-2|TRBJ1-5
ASSLDPTGNQPQH
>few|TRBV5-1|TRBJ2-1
ASSLVASGSNSEQF
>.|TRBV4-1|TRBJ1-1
ASSQERGMNTEAF
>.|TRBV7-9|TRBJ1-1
ASSFLDYEAF
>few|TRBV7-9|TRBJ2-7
ASSLDYEQY
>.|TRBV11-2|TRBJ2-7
ASSLEASGEKR
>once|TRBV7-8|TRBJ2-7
ASSLGRDSATYEQY
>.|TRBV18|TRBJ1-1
ASSEGMPGGTEAF